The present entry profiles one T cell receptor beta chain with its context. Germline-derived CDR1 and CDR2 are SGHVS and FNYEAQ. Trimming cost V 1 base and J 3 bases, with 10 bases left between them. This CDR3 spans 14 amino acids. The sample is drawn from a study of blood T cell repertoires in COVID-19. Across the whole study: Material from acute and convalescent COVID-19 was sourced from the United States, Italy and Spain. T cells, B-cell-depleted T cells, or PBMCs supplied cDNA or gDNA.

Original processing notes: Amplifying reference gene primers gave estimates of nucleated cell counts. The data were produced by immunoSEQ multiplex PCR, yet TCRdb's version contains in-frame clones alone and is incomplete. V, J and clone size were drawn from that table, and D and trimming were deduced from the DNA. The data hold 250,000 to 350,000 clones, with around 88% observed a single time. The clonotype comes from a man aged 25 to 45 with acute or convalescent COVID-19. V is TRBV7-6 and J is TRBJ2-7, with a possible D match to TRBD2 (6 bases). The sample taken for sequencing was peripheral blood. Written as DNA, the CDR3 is TGTGCCAGCAGCTTAGGGAGACTAGACTACGAGCAGTACTTC. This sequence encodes CASSLGRLDYEQYF.